This entry is about one T cell receptor (beta chain). The antigen is unknown. Measured with immunoSEQ multiplex PCR; TCRdb has only the in-frame clones, and not every one. Of 250,000 to 300,000 clones detected, almost 95% appear once; the ten largest clones hold roughly 0.6%. This record comes from a study of T cell responses to AZD1222 COVID-19 vaccine. Germline-derived CDR1 and CDR2 are MNHEY and SVGAGI. Trimming took off 0 bases at V and 4 bases at J, with 13 bases between the two ends. This CDR3 contains 15 residues. Study-level results: Donor demographics were predominantly white British with a female majority; clonal diversity may be underestimated. Sampled repertoires all dated from after the peak T cell response.

The sequence came from an adult who received the AZD1222 COVID-19 vaccine. The chain links TRBV6-5 to TRBJ2-7; D may be TRBD2 (6 bases). The specimen comprised peripheral blood, sampled 28 days after the second AZD1222 dose. The CDR3 coding sequence is TGTGCCAGCAGTTACTCGTCGGGGGTGGGATACGAGCAGTACTTC. Its protein is CASSYSSGVGYEQYF.